These T cell receptor beta chains were read from a single sample in a study of cytomegalovirus exposure and HLA in healthy donors. The table came from immunoSEQ multiplex PCR; TCRdb's copy has only in-frame clones and leaves some out. Its table records under 200,000 clones. The sequenced material came from PBMCs. The receptors here all came from a man in his thirties or forties in good health and CMV-seronegative. CDR3s include the opening cysteine and the closing phenylalanine or tryptophan. Fields, in order: J gene, V gene, D gene, CDR3 DNA, CDR3 protein. D genes are given only for firm matches.

>TRBJ1-2|TRBV19|TRBD1
TGTGCCAGTAGTCTCGGGACAGGGGGAATTAACTATGGCTACACCTTC
CASSLGTGGINYGYTF
>TRBJ1-2|TRBV2|NA
TGTGCCAGCAGTTCCGGGATCCTATTCCGGCATTTTGGCTACACCTTC
CASSSGILFRHFGYTF
>TRBJ1-2|TRBV5-4|NA
TGTGCCAGCAGCCACCCGACAGCCTCTAACTATGGCTACACCTTC
CASSHPTASNYGYTF
>TRBJ2-1|TRBV5-4|TRBD2
TGTGCCAGCAGCCCGGGACTAGCGGTTAGCGATGAGCAGTTCTTC
CASSPGLAVSDEQFF
>TRBJ2-7|TRBV5-1|NA
TGCGCCAGCAGTCAGGGCTACGAGCAGTACTTC
CASSQGYEQYF
>TRBJ2-7|TRBV28|NA
TGTGCCAGCAGACAAGAAGGGGCAAGCTCCTTCTACGAGCAGTACTTC
CASRQEGASSFYEQYF
>TRBJ2-7|TRBV28|NA
TGTGCCAGCAGATTGACAGGTGAAACCTACGAGCAGTACTTC
CASRLTGETYEQYF
>TRBJ2-7|TRBV5-1|TRBD2
TGCGCCAGCAGCCCCTACCCTAGCGGGGGGTCCTACGAGCAGTACTTC
CASSPYPSGGSYEQYF
>TRBJ2-1|TRBV6-1|NA
TGTGCCAGCAGTGAAGGCGGCGGGATGAATGAGCAGTTCTTC
CASSEGGGMNEQFF
>TRBJ2-2|TRBV7-9|NA
TGTGCCAGCAGCATGCGACTAGTCTCCGGGGAGCTGTTTTTT
CASSMRLVSGELFF
>TRBJ2-7|TRBV19|TRBD1
TGTGCCAGTAGTACCCACAGGGGGCGAATTACCTACGAGCAGTACTTC
CASSTHRGRITYEQYF
>TRBJ2-1|TRBV5-4|TRBD1
TGTGCCAGCAGCTTGAGGGGGCAGAGCTCCTACAATGAGCAGTTCTTC
CASSLRGQSSYNEQFF
>TRBJ2-1|TRBV7-9|NA
TGTGCCAGCAACTACCCCTCGGGGGGTCAGGGGCAATTTGAGCAGTTCTTC
CASNYPSGGQGQFEQFF
>TRBJ2-3|TRBV6-1|NA
TGTGCCAGCAGTGATCTTCAGGGCCCAGATACGCAGTATTTT
CASSDLQGPDTQYF
>TRBJ1-5|TRBV7-8|NA
TGTGCCAGCAGCTTAGTAGGAGGGTTTGGGACGCAGCCCCAGCATTTT
CASSLVGGFGTQPQHF
>TRBJ2-3|TRBV27|TRBD1
TGTGCCAGCAGTTCTTCCCGGACAGGAGATACGCAGTATTTT
CASSSSRTGDTQYF
>TRBJ1-2|TRBV20-1|NA
TGCAGTGCTAGGTCACAGGGCTACACCTTC
CSARSQGYTF
>TRBJ2-5|TRBV5-4|TRBD2
TGTGCCAGCAGCTTGGTTAGCGGGAGGGCCTTTGAGACCCAGTACTTC
CASSLVSGRAFETQYF
>TRBJ1-2|TRBV4-3|NA
TGCGCCAGCAGCCAAGAGGGCCGGGGGGCAGTTGGGGGCTACACCTTC
CASSQEGRGAVGGYTF
>TRBJ1-2|TRBV18|TRBD1
TGTGCCAGCTCACCAAACGACAGGGGGTCATTCCCCAATCTGGGCTACACCTTC
CASSPNDRGSFPNLGYTF
>TRBJ2-6|TRBV4-1|TRBD1
TGCGCCAGCAGCCTAGGGGGCAGGGGGCGATCTGGGGCCAACGTCCTGACTTTC
CASSLGGRGRSGANVLTF
>TRBJ1-2|TRBV30|TRBD1
TGTGCCTGGAGTGGGACAGGGCATGGCTACACCTTC
CAWSGTGHGYTF
>TRBJ2-5|TRBV5-8|NA
TGTGCCAGCAGGGTAGTACAAGAGACCCAGTACTTC
CASRVVQETQYF
>TRBJ2-3|TRBV7-7|NA
TGTGCCAGCAGCCTCCAGGGCCCCCCAGATACGCAGTATTTT
CASSLQGPPDTQYF
>TRBJ1-3|TRBV2|NA
TGTGCCAGCAGCACGACACTTTACTCTGGAAACACCATATATTTT
CASSTTLYSGNTIYF
>TRBJ1-1|TRBV4-2|TRBD1
TGTGCCAGCAGCCAAATGACAGGGGGGGGTGAAGCTTTCTTT
CASSQMTGGGEAFF
>TRBJ1-6|TRBV5-6|NA
TGTGCCAGCAGCCTAGACAGGACTTCACCCCTCCACTTT
CASSLDRTSPLHF
>TRBJ2-7|TRBV28|TRBD2
TGTGCCAGCAGCCCCGGGACTAGCGTCTACGAGCAGTACTTC
CASSPGTSVYEQYF
>TRBJ2-7|TRBV5-4|NA
TGTGCCAGCAGCTTGGTTTCAGGGGGGATCCCCGAGCAGTACTTC
CASSLVSGGIPEQYF
>TRBJ1-1|TRBV5-1|TRBD1
TGCGCCAGCAGCTCGGGACAGGGGGGGAGGGAAGCTTTCTTT
CASSSGQGGREAFF
>TRBJ2-5|TRBV7-7|NA
TGTGCCAGCAGCCCTTTTTTAACAGGCGGCCAAGAGACCCAGTACTTC
CASSPFLTGGQETQYF
>TRBJ2-1|TRBV27|NA
TGTGCCAGCAAATCCTCAGGTTACCCCTCATACAATGAGCAGTTCTTC
CASKSSGYPSYNEQFF
>TRBJ1-2|TRBV29-1|NA
TGCAGCGTTAACAGGGCTAACTATGGCTACACCTTC
CSVNRANYGYTF
>TRBJ2-5|TRBV7-9|NA
TGTGCCAGCAGCTTAGCCAACAACCAAGAGACCCAGTACTTC
CASSLANNQETQYF
>TRBJ2-5|TRBV30|TRBD1
TGTGCCTGGGGGTGGACAGGGGTACAAGAGACCCAGTACTTC
CAWGWTGVQETQYF
>TRBJ2-7|TRBV6-1|TRBD1
TGTGCCAGCGGACAGGATGCCTCCTACGAGCAGTACTTC
CASGQDASYEQYF
>TRBJ1-5|TRBV5-1|TRBD1
TGCGCCAGCAGCATGGGACAGACCGATCAGCCCCAGCATTTT
CASSMGQTDQPQHF
>TRBJ2-1|TRBV10-1|TRBD2
TGCGCCAGCAGTGACGCGGGACTAGCGGGCGCTTACAATGAGCAGTTCTTC
CASSDAGLAGAYNEQFF
>TRBJ1-1|TRBV5-1|NA
TGCGCCAGCAGGGAGCGCAGGGGTTGGAGCACTGAAGCTTTCTTT
CASRERRGWSTEAFF
>TRBJ1-1|TRBV5-4|NA
TGTGCCAGCAGCTTTCCGGGAAGGAATGAAGCTTTCTTT
CASSFPGRNEAFF
>TRBJ2-2|TRBV14|NA
TGTGCCAGCAGCCAAGGGGCCTCACACACCGGGGAGCTGTTTTTT
CASSQGASHTGELFF